This T cell receptor (beta chain) was sequenced for a study of shared clonotypes between healthy human individuals. Across the whole study: Each donor had three CD4 naive, three CD4 memory, two CD8 naive and one CD8 memory plate.

On this clone itself: Antigen specificity is unknown. Other DNA variants within this sample encode the same CDR3.

Using immunoSEQ multiplex PCR, the repertoire was profiled, and TCRdb retains in-frame clones only, with some absent. The sample has around 1.9 million clones, over 85% seen once. CDR3 length: 13 residues. Per the germline V gene, CDR1 is SGHDT and CDR2 is YYEEEE. Trimming removed 0 bases from V and 3 bases from J, with 7 bases in between. Overall study findings and caveats: Among donors, the sharing of clonotypes was expected to be influenced by sequencing depth.

Naive CD8 populations comprised CD45RO-negative cells positively selected for CCR7, excluding terminally differentiated effector memory CD45RA+ cells. This chain joins TRBV5-6 and TRBJ2-7; D is ambiguous. Sequencing was carried out using naive CD8+ T cells from PBMCs. This clonotype was sampled from a young man in good health. Some clones in this sample may be carry-over from other donors' samples. CDR3 loop: CASSLGGRYEQYF. The CDR3 DNA reads as TGTGCCAGCAGCTTGGGCGGCCGCTACGAGCAGTACTTC.